The TCR beta chain described here comes from a study of blood T cell repertoires in COVID-19. As for the study in general: There were acute and convalescent COVID-19 samples, and they came from the United States, Italy and Spain.

The CDR3 length is 15 residues. Germline V gene data show CDR1 as SNHLY and CDR2 as FYNNEI. V lost 8 bases to trimming and J lost 3 bases, with 18 bases between them. In the original workflow: Cell counts per sample came from amplifying reference gene primers. Sequencing was performed with immunoSEQ multiplex PCR; in TCRdb, only in-frame clones are kept and a portion is missing. V and J calls and clone size are those listed in that table; D and trimming were worked out from the DNA. The sample records over 200,000 clones, around 82% being singletons. The chain has TRBV2 and TRBJ2-3, with a weak D call TRBD1 (7 bases). What was sequenced was peripheral blood. The receptor comes from a woman between 35 and 50 years old with active or convalescent COVID-19. The CDR3 bases are TGTGCCAGCCGAACCCCTCCAGGGGGGACAGATACGCAGTATTTT. Translated: CASRTPPGGTDTQYF.